The 12 T cell receptor beta chains below were found in one sample sequenced in a study of OX40 agonist ivuxolimab in advanced cancers. Here immunoSEQ multiplex PCR was the method, and the copy in TCRdb shows in-frame clones only, minus some. The sample consists of roughly 49,000 clones, about 85% of them appearing once. The sequenced sample was CD4+ or CD8+ T cells sorted from blood, obtained in a trial of the OX40 agonist ivuxolimab. These receptor sequences come from an adult with an advanced solid tumor such as melanoma, head and neck, liver or kidney cancer.

This clone turned up a few times. The V gene is TRBV20-1, the J gene TRBJ2-1; 13 bases agree with TRBD2. Germline V gives CDR1 DFQATT, CDR2 SNEGSKA (reference sequence). This CDR3 spans 11 amino acids. The chain's CDR3 is CSGTSGIGQFF. The CDR3 nucleotides are TGCTCTGGGACTAGCGGGATAGGGCAGTTCTTC.

V is TRBV4-1 and J is TRBJ1-2; possible D gene TRBD1, 6 bases. The CDR3 consists of 14 residues. V gave up 0 bases and J gave up 8 bases, with 13 bases separating them. The germline CDR1 and CDR2 sequences are MGHRA and YSYEKL. The CDR3 nucleotides are TGCGCCAGCAGCCAAGACGGGGGCGCAGGAGGCTACACCTTC. Translating it yields CASSQDGGAGGYTF.

V is TRBV15 and J is TRBJ2-6; D gene ambiguous. This CDR3 has 15 residues. The V end was cut by 0 bases, the J end by 1 base, with 4 bases between. The germline CDR1 and CDR2 sequences are LNHNV and YYDKDF (reference sequence). The CDR3: CATSRDLSGANVLTF. CDR3 DNA sequence: TGTGCCACCAGCAGAGATCTATCTGGGGCCAACGTCCTGACTTTC. The variable domain in full, with the rest retrieved from reference TRBV15 and TRBJ2-6, is DAMVIQNPRYQVTQFGKPVTLSCSQTLNHNVMYWYQQKSSQAPKLLFHYYDKDFNNEADTPDNFQSRRPNTSFCFLDIRSPGLGDTAMYLCATSRDLSGANVLTFGAGSRLTVL.

This clone showed up just a few times. The genes are TRBV6-1 and TRBJ1-5; D is perhaps TRBD1 (6 bases). CDR3 length: 16 amino acids. CDR1 and CDR2 from the germline V gene are MNHNS and SASEGT. V was clipped by 3 bases and J by 1 base, with 13 bases between them. The CDR3 DNA reads as TGTGCCAGCAGTGATGGGACACACCTAAGCAATCAGCCCCAGCATTTT. It codes for CASSDGTHLSNQPQHF.

This chain joins TRBV9 and TRBJ1-6; D not certain. Trimming stripped 0 bases from V and 4 bases from J, with 2 bases between. This CDR3 comprises 13 residues. Germline CDR1 SGDLS, CDR2 YYNGEE. The CDR3 is CASSVEYNSPLHF. In DNA, the CDR3 is TGTGCCAGCAGCGTAGAATATAATTCACCCCTCCACTTT.

This chain uses TRBV25-1 with TRBJ1-1; 9 bases fit TRBD1. CDR1 MGHDK and CDR2 SYGVNS come from the germline V gene. Trimming at V came to 8 bases and at J to 2 bases, leaving 6 bases not matched to a gene. This CDR3 has 14 amino acids. DNA for the CDR3: TGTGCCAGCGGGGACAGGGCCGCTAACACTGAAGCTTTCTTT. As protein: CASGDRAANTEAFF.

V gene TRBV28 combines with J gene TRBJ1-5; D possibly corresponds to TRBD1 (5 bases). The CDR3 covers 19 residues. The germline V gene encodes CDR1 MDHEN and CDR2 SYDVKM. V was clipped by 1 base and J by 4 bases, with 23 bases between them. In DNA form, the CDR3 reads TGTGCCAGCAGTTTATCACCCCGCTGGGGGGGAGTTTGGAATCAGCCCCAGCATTTT. This codes for CASSLSPRWGGVWNQPQHF.

The chain recombines TRBV7-2 with TRBJ1-1; TRBD1 is a possible D gene (5 bases). V was shortened by 1 base and J by 2 bases, with 8 bases between the two germline ends. The CDR3 is made up of 14 amino acids. The germline V gene has CDR1 SGHTA and CDR2 FQGNSA. This chain's CDR3 is CASSLVGTNTEAFF. The CDR3, as DNA: TGTGCCAGCAGCTTAGTCGGGACTAACACTGAAGCTTTCTTT.

This chain uses TRBV19 with TRBJ1-1, with D uncertain. The CDR3 has 14 amino acids. Germline V gives CDR1 LNHDA, CDR2 SQIVND (reference sequence). V lost 7 bases and J 4 bases, leaving 16 bases between the germline ends. This CDR3 reads CASTSRAGVTEAFF. CDR3 nucleotides: TGTGCCAGTACCTCTAGGGCCGGGGTCACTGAAGCTTTCTTT. The full variable domain, in which reference TRBV19 and TRBJ1-1 provide the parts outside the CDR3, is DGGITQSPKYLFRKEGQNVTLSCEQNLNHDAMYWYRQDPGQGLRLIYYSQIVNDFQKGDIAEGYSVSREKKESFPLTVTSAQKNPTAFYLCASTSRAGVTEAFFGQGTRLTVV.

The J gene is TRBJ1-5, the V gene TRBV28; 7 bases match TRBD1. The junction had 10 bases not matched to a gene; V was cut back by 5 bases and J by 6 bases. Looked up from germline, CDR1 is MDHEN and CDR2 is SYDVKM. The CDR3 runs to 15 residues. CDR3 protein: CASSPGEGACQPQHF. DNA for the CDR3: TGTGCCAGCAGTCCCGGGGAGGGGGCCTGTCAGCCCCAGCATTTT. Full variable domain (outside the CDR3, taken from reference TRBV28 and TRBJ1-5): DVKVTQSSRYLVKRTGEKVFLECVQDMDHENMFWYRQDPGLGLRLIYFSYDVKMKEKGDIPEGYSVSREKKERFSLILESASTNQTSMYLCASSPGEGACQPQHFGDGTRLSIL.

V and J are TRBV4-3 and TRBJ2-3, with D perhaps matching TRBD1 or TRBD2 (6 bases each). The CDR3 length is 16 residues. CDR1 is LGHNA and CDR2 is YSLEER in the germline V gene. V lost 0 bases, J lost 4 bases, and 14 bases lay in between. The CDR3 region is CASSQDRGAGADTQYF. CDR3 nucleotides: TGCGCCAGCAGCCAAGATAGGGGGGCCGGCGCAGATACGCAGTATTTT.

This rearrangement joins TRBV4-1 to TRBJ2-1; no firm D call. Germline V gene data show CDR1 as MGHRA and CDR2 as YSYEKL. The CDR3 is made up of 15 amino acids. Trimming cost V 3 bases and J 8 bases, with 17 bases left between them. CDR3 protein: CASSQVRSRGHEQFF. The CDR3 DNA follows: TGCGCCAGCAGCCAGGTACGTTCTAGAGGCCATGAGCAGTTCTTC.